A selection of T cell receptor beta chains follows, all from one sample in a study of blood T cell repertoires in COVID-19. Here immunoSEQ multiplex PCR was the method, and the copy in TCRdb shows in-frame clones only, minus some. The table has about 89,000 clones, approximately 90% seen once; the top ten hold 2.3%. The sequenced sample consisted of peripheral blood. These receptors all stem from a human donor with active COVID-19. The donor label of this sample is uncertain. Each CDR3 is given with its conserved first and last residue. The order of the fields is clone size, J gene, D gene, V gene, CDR3 DNA, CDR3 protein. D genes are given only for firm matches. Size values are once, few and many counts, or a class for expanded clones, and some rows have none.

size: once
J: TRBJ1-2
D: NA
V: TRBV12-5
DNA: TGTGCTAGTGACCCGGGAGGGGCTGCTGAATATATGTCGGGCTACACCTTC
CDR3: CASDPGGAAEYMSGYTF

size: few
J: TRBJ2-7
D: TRBD1
V: TRBV11-2
DNA: TGTGCCAGCAGCTTAGGGACAGGGGGCCGAAGTGCTTTTTTC
CDR3: CASSLGTGGRSAFF

size: NA
J: TRBJ1-5
D: TRBD1
V: TRBV3-1/TRBV3-2
DNA: TGTGCCAGCAGCCCTTGGACAGGGAGGCAGCCCCAGCATTTT
CDR3: CASSPWTGRQPQHF

size: NA
J: TRBJ2-2
D: NA
V: TRBV11-3
DNA: TGTGCCAGCAGCTTATTCAGTGCGAACACCGGGGAGCTGTTTTTT
CDR3: CASSLFSANTGELFF

size: NA
J: TRBJ2-1
D: NA
V: TRBV6-2/TRBV6-3
DNA: TGTGCCAGCAGTTACTCGAGTCAACAGAGCTCCTACAATGAGCAGTTCTTC
CDR3: CASSYSSQQSSYNEQFF

size: NA
J: TRBJ1-6
D: NA
V: TRBV18
DNA: TGTGCCAGCTCACCACCGCGGAGCGGCAATTCACCCCTCCACTTT
CDR3: CASSPPRSGNSPLHF

size: NA
J: TRBJ1-1
D: NA
V: TRBV4-3
DNA: TGCGCCAGCAGCCAAGGAATAGGGGATAACACTGAAGCTTTCTTT
CDR3: CASSQGIGDNTEAFF

size: NA
J: TRBJ1-1
D: NA
V: TRBV10-3
DNA: TGTGCCATCAGTGAAGCAGGGAGGGGAAGGAACACTGAAGCTTTCTTT
CDR3: CAISEAGRGRNTEAFF

size: NA
J: TRBJ2-2
D: TRBD1
V: TRBV12-5
DNA: TGTGCTAGTGGTTTGACGAGACAGGGGGTTACCGGGGAGCTGTTTTTT
CDR3: CASGLTRQGVTGELFF

size: NA
J: TRBJ2-7
D: TRBD1
V: TRBV29-1
DNA: TGCAGCTTTGACAGGGGCCGGGAGCAGTACTTC
CDR3: CSFDRGREQYF

size: once
J: TRBJ2-3
D: TRBD1
V: TRBV4-2
DNA: TGTGCCAGCAGCCAAGATTCAGGGGACAGGGTCACAGATACGCAGTATTTT
CDR3: CASSQDSGDRVTDTQYF

size: NA
J: TRBJ2-1
D: TRBD2
V: TRBV5-1
DNA: TGCGCCAGCAGCAGCCTTAGCGGGGGGTACAATGAGCAGTTCTTC
CDR3: CASSSLSGGYNEQFF

size: few
J: TRBJ1-1
D: NA
V: TRBV27
DNA: TGTGCCAGCAGTTTAGTGGGCGCGGGAGGTGGGACTGAAGCTTTCTTT
CDR3: CASSLVGAGGGTEAFF

size: once
J: TRBJ2-7
D: NA
V: TRBV7-7
DNA: TGTGCCAGCAGCACGGGCCCCAGGGCCTACGAGCAGTACTTC
CDR3: CASSTGPRAYEQYF

size: NA
J: TRBJ1-1
D: TRBD1
V: TRBV6-1
DNA: TGTGCCAGCAGTGAACCGGGACAGGGGAGAGCGGGGAACACTGAAGCTTTCTTT
CDR3: CASSEPGQGRAGNTEAFF

size: few
J: TRBJ1-2
D: TRBD1
V: TRBV3-1/TRBV3-2
DNA: TGTGCCAGCAGCCTCATGACAGGGGCGGAGGGCTACACCTTC
CDR3: CASSLMTGAEGYTF

size: NA
J: TRBJ2-3
D: NA
V: TRBV2
DNA: TGTGCCAGCACGGGGGTCGGAGGGACAGATACGCAGTATTTT
CDR3: CASTGVGGTDTQYF

size: NA
J: TRBJ1-2
D: NA
V: TRBV7-2
DNA: TGTGCCAGCAGCCGGACGGACTACTATGGCTACACCTTC
CDR3: CASSRTDYYGYTF

size: NA
J: TRBJ2-1
D: TRBD1
V: TRBV5-1
DNA: TGCGCCAGCAGCTTGGAGGGGACAGGTTACAATGAGCAGTTCTTC
CDR3: CASSLEGTGYNEQFF

size: NA
J: TRBJ1-1
D: NA
V: TRBV19
DNA: TGTGCCAGTAATCCGGTGGGGGCTGGGACTGAAGCTTTCTTT
CDR3: CASNPVGAGTEAFF

size: NA
J: TRBJ2-7
D: NA
V: TRBV7-5
DNA: TGTGCCAGAAGCTTAGCGGGGGGGCAGTACGAGCAGTACTTC
CDR3: CARSLAGGQYEQYF

size: NA
J: TRBJ2-5
D: NA
V: TRBV5-4
DNA: TGTGCCAGCAGCTTGGGCGATCAGGGGGAGACCCAGTACTTC
CDR3: CASSLGDQGETQYF

size: NA
J: TRBJ2-3
D: TRBD1
V: TRBV27
DNA: TGTGCCAGCAGTTTCCTCGGACAGGGGGCAGCAGATACGCAGTATTTT
CDR3: CASSFLGQGAADTQYF

size: NA
J: TRBJ1-4
D: NA
V: TRBV6-1
DNA: TGTGCCAGCAGTGAAGCGAGGGGCGCGGGAGGGGAAAAACTGTTTTTT
CDR3: CASSEARGAGGEKLFF

size: once
J: TRBJ1-1
D: NA
V: TRBV7-3
DNA: TGTGCCAGCAGCTTAAGGGCCCCCCCCTTGAGCACTGAAGCTTTCTTT
CDR3: CASSLRAPPLSTEAFF

size: NA
J: TRBJ2-3
D: NA
V: TRBV27
DNA: TGTGCCAGCATTCCCCGGACTGGGGTAGGCACAGATACGCAGTATTTT
CDR3: CASIPRTGVGTDTQYF

size: NA
J: TRBJ2-5
D: TRBD1
V: TRBV7-3
DNA: TGTGCCAGCAGCTTACTTGGGACAGGGGAGACCCAGTACTTC
CDR3: CASSLLGTGETQYF

size: few
J: TRBJ2-2
D: NA
V: TRBV9
DNA: TGTGCCAGCAGCTCTTTGACCGGGGAGCTGTTTTTT
CDR3: CASSSLTGELFF

size: NA
J: TRBJ2-1
D: NA
V: TRBV6-6
DNA: TGTGCCAGCAGTTTAGTAGGGGACAATGAGCAGTTCTTC
CDR3: CASSLVGDNEQFF

size: NA
J: TRBJ2-3
D: TRBD2
V: TRBV20-1
DNA: TGCAGTGCTAGTTCACTAGCGGAGCTAAGCACAGATACGCAGTATTTT
CDR3: CSASSLAELSTDTQYF

size: NA
J: TRBJ2-7
D: NA
V: TRBV5-6
DNA: TGTGCCAGCAGCTTGCGTGAAGGGGGAGTACACGAGCAGTACTTC
CDR3: CASSLREGGVHEQYF

size: NA
J: TRBJ2-2
D: TRBD2
V: TRBV7-6
DNA: TGTGCCAGCAGCTGGACTAGTGGCACCGGGGAGCTGTTTTTT
CDR3: CASSWTSGTGELFF

size: NA
J: TRBJ1-2
D: NA
V: TRBV6-5
DNA: TGTGCCAGCAGCTCGTGGGGAGGGGCTAACTATGGCTACACCTTC
CDR3: CASSSWGGANYGYTF

size: NA
J: TRBJ2-3
D: NA
V: TRBV18
DNA: TGTGCCAGCTCACCACCAGGAGCGGATACGCAGTATTTT
CDR3: CASSPPGADTQYF

size: NA
J: TRBJ1-2
D: TRBD1
V: TRBV6-4
DNA: TGTGCCAGCACCCAGGACAGGGCTGATGGCTACACCTTC
CDR3: CASTQDRADGYTF

size: NA
J: TRBJ2-7
D: TRBD1
V: TRBV7-6
DNA: TGTGCCAGCAGCTTAGCGACAGGGGTCGAGCAGTACTTC
CDR3: CASSLATGVEQYF

size: NA
J: TRBJ1-1
D: NA
V: TRBV9
DNA: TGTGCCAGCAGCGTAGCGGAGGGACCTTACACTGAAGCTTTCTTT
CDR3: CASSVAEGPYTEAFF

size: NA
J: TRBJ1-1
D: NA
V: TRBV18
DNA: TGTGCCAGCTCACCGGCGGGTTTGAACACTGAAGCTTTCTTT
CDR3: CASSPAGLNTEAFF

size: NA
J: TRBJ1-1
D: NA
V: TRBV4-1
DNA: TGCGCCAGCAGCCAAGATCCAGGTGCCCCGAACACTGAAGCTTTCTTT
CDR3: CASSQDPGAPNTEAFF

size: few
J: TRBJ2-5
D: TRBD2
V: TRBV6-5
DNA: TGTGCCAGCAGTTCGGCTAGCGGGGGGCCGGGGGAGACCCAGTACTTC
CDR3: CASSSASGGPGETQYF

size: NA
J: TRBJ1-6
D: TRBD1
V: TRBV7-9
DNA: TGTGCCAGCAGCTTAGAACAGGGGATTTACTCACCCCTCCACTTT
CDR3: CASSLEQGIYSPLHF

size: NA
J: TRBJ2-5
D: TRBD1
V: TRBV18
DNA: TGTGCCAGCTCACCGCTACACCTAACAGGGGGGACGTCCGAAGAGACCCAGTACTTC
CDR3: CASSPLHLTGGTSEETQYF

size: NA
J: TRBJ1-1
D: NA
V: TRBV3-1/TRBV3-2
DNA: TGTGCCAGCAGCCAAACGGTAACCGCTGAAGCTTTCTTT
CDR3: CASSQTVTAEAFF

size: NA
J: TRBJ2-5
D: TRBD2
V: TRBV5-4
DNA: TGTGCCAGCAGCTTGGCACTAGCGGAGGGAAGGGAGACCCAGTACTTC
CDR3: CASSLALAEGRETQYF

size: NA
J: TRBJ1-1
D: NA
V: TRBV7-9
DNA: TGTATTGACAGCACTGAAGCTTTCTTT
CDR3: CIDSTEAFF

size: NA
J: TRBJ2-2
D: TRBD2
V: TRBV11-2
DNA: TGTGCCAGCAGCATCCTAGCGGGGGGCCGCACCGGGGAGCTGTTTTTT
CDR3: CASSILAGGRTGELFF